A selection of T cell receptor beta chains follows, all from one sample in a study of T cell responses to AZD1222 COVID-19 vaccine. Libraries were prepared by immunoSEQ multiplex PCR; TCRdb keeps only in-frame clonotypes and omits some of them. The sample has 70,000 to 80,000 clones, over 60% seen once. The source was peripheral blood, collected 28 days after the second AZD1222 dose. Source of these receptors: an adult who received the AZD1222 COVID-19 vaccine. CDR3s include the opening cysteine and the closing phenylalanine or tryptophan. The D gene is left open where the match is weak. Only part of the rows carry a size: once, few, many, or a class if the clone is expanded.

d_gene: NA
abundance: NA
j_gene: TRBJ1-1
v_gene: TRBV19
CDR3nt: TGTGCCACTCTCCCAGGGCGGATGAACACTGAAGCTTTCTTT
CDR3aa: CATLPGRMNTEAFF

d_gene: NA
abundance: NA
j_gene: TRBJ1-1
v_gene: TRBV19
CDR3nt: TGTGCCAGTAGTCTGACAGGCAGAACGAACACTGAAGCTTTCTTT
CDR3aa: CASSLTGRTNTEAFF

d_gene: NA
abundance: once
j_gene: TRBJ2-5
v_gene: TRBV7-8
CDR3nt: TGTGCCAGCAAACCCTTCCGCGGGGTGGGAGAGACCCAGTACTTC
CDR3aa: CASKPFRGVGETQYF

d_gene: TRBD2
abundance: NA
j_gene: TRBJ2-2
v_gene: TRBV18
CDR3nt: TGTGCCAGCTCACCAGCGGGACTAGCGGGAGTAACGAACACCGGGGAGCTGTTTTTT
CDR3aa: CASSPAGLAGVTNTGELFF

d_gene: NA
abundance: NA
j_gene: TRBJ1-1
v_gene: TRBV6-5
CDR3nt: TGTGCCAGCAGACCCAGGGGCGAAGGTTACACTGAAGCTTTCTTT
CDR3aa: CASRPRGEGYTEAFF

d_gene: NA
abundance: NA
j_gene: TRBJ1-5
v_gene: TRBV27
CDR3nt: TGTGCCAGCAGTTTATCTGGGGGCTCTCAGCCCCAGCATTTT
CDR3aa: CASSLSGGSQPQHF

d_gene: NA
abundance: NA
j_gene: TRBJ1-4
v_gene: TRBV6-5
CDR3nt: TGTGCCAGCAGTCCCACGGGGGGCGGTAATGAAAAACTGTTTTTT
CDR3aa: CASSPTGGGNEKLFF

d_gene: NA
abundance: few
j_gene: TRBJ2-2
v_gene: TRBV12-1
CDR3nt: TGTGCCAGCAGCTTTCGACTTAACACCGGGGAGCTGTTTTTT
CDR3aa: CASSFRLNTGELFF

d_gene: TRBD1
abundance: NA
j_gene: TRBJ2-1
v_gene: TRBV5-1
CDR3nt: TGCGCCAGCAGTTCTGGACAGGGGGCCTACAATGAGCAGTTCTTC
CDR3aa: CASSSGQGAYNEQFF

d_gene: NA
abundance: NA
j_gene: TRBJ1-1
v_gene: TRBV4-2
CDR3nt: TGTGCCAGCAGCCAGGTCGCAGGGTCTGAAGCTTTCTTT
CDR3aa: CASSQVAGSEAFF

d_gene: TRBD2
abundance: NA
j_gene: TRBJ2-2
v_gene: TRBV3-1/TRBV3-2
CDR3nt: TGTGCCAGCAGCCAAGGGGTCGCGGGGGGCGACACCGGGGAGCTGTTTTTT
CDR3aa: CASSQGVAGGDTGELFF

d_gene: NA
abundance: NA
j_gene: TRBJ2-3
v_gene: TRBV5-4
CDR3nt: TGTGCCAGCAGCGGGACTGGCACAGATACGCAGTATTTT
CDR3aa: CASSGTGTDTQYF

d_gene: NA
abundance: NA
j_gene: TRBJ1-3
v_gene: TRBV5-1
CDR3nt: TGCGCCAGCAGCCCAGCCTCCAGCTCTGGAAACACCATATATTTT
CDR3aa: CASSPASSSGNTIYF

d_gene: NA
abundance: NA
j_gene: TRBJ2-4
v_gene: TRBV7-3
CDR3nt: TGTGCCAGCAGCCCGACTCGTCTGACAGACACTCTAGCCAAAAACATTCAGTACTTC
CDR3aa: CASSPTRLTDTLAKNIQYF

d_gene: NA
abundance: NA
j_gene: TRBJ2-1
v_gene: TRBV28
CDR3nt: TGTGCCAGCAGATCCCGCCGCGGACTTCGCAATGAGCAGTTCTTC
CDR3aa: CASRSRRGLRNEQFF

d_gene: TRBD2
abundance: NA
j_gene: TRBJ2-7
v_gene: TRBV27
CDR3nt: TGTGCCAGCAGACCTACAACCGGGACTAGAGCTAGGGAGCAGTACTTC
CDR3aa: CASRPTTGTRAREQYF

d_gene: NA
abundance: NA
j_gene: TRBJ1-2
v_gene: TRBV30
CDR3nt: TGTGCCTGGAGTCCCGGACAATACTATGGCTACACCTTC
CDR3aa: CAWSPGQYYGYTF

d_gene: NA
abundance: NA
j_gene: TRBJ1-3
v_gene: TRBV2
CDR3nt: TGTGCCAGCCACCGGGAAAACACTGGAAACACCATATATTTT
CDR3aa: CASHRENTGNTIYF

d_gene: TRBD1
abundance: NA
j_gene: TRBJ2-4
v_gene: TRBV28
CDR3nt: TGTGCCAGCAGTTTAATCGGGACAGGGCGGAGAGACATTCAGTACTTC
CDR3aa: CASSLIGTGRRDIQYF

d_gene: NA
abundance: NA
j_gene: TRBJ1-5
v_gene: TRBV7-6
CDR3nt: TGTGCCAGCAGCTTAGGCGGCGGGGTTATAGTGCATCAGCCCCAGCATTTT
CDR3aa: CASSLGGGVIVHQPQHF

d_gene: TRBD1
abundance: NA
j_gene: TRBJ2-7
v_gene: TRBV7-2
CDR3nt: TGTGCCAGCAGTTCCCAGGGGGCCTACGAGCAGTACTTC
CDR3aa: CASSSQGAYEQYF

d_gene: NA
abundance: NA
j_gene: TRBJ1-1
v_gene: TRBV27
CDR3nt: TGTGCCAGCAGTCGACCTACAGGGACTGAAGCTTTCTTT
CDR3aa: CASSRPTGTEAFF

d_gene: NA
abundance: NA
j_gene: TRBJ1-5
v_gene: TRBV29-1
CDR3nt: TGCAGCGTTGGGCAGATCAATCAGCCCCAGCATTTT
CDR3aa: CSVGQINQPQHF

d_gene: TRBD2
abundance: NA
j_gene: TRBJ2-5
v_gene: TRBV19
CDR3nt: TGTGCCAGTAGTATAGGCCTAGCGGGAGGTCAAGAGACCCAGTACTTC
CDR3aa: CASSIGLAGGQETQYF

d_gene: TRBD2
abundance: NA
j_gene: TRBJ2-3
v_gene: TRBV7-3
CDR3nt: TGTGCCAGCAGCCTTCAGAGCGGGGGCACAGATACGCAGTATTTT
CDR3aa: CASSLQSGGTDTQYF

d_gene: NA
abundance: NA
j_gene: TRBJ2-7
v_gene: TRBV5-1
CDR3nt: TGCGCCAGCAGCTTGGGAGTGAGTGGCAGGGAATATTCCTACGAGCAGTACTTC
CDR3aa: CASSLGVSGREYSYEQYF

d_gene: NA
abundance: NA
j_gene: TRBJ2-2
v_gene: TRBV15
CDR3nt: TGTGCCACCAGCAGCGAGATAAGGGGAACCGGGGAGCTGTTTTTT
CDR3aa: CATSSEIRGTGELFF

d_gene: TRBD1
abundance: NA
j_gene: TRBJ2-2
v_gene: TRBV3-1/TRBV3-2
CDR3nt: TGTGCCAGCAGCATACGACAGGGCACCGGGGAGCTGTTTTTT
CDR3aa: CASSIRQGTGELFF

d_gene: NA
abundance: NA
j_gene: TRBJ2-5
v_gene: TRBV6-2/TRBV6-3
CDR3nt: TGTGCCAGCAGTCTCGGGAACAAAGAGACCCAGTACTTC
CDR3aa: CASSLGNKETQYF

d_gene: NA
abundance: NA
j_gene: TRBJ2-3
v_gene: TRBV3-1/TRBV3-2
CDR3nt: TGTGCCAGCAGCCAAAGAAAGCGACGGACAGGCACAGATACGCAGTATTTT
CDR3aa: CASSQRKRRTGTDTQYF

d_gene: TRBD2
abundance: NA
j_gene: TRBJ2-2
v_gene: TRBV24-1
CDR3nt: TGTGCCACCAGTGATACAGCTAGCGGGGGCACCGGGGAGCTGTTTTTT
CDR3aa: CATSDTASGGTGELFF

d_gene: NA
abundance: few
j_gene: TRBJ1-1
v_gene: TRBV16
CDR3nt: TGTGCCAGCAGCCCAGGGGTAACTGAAGCTTTCTTT
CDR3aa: CASSPGVTEAFF

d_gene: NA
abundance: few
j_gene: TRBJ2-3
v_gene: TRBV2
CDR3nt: TGTGCCAGCAGCCCAGGGCTAGCCACATACACAGATACGCAGTATTTT
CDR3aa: CASSPGLATYTDTQYF

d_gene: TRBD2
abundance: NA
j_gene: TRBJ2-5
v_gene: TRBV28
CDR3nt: TGTGCCAGTAGTTTCCCCACCGGGACAGGGGGACTAGCGGGAATGGGTAAGACCCAGTACTTC
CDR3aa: CASSFPTGTGGLAGMGKTQYF

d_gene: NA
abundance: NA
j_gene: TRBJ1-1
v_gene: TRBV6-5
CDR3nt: TGTGCCAGCAACCTGTCTGGGATGAACACTGAAGCTTTCTTT
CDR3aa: CASNLSGMNTEAFF

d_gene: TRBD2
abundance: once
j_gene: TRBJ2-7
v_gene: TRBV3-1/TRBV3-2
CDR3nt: TGTGCCAGCAGCCAAACCGGGAGGGGCCTTGGGCAGTACTTC
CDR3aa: CASSQTGRGLGQYF

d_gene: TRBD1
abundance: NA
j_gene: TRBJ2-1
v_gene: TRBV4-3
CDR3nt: TGCGCCAGCAGCCAAGCCCCGGACAGGATTTTGAATGAGCAGTTCTTC
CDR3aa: CASSQAPDRILNEQFF

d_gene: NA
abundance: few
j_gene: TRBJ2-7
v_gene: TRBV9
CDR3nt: TGTGCCAGCAGCGTAGGCGATACCTACGAGCAGTACTTC
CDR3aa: CASSVGDTYEQYF

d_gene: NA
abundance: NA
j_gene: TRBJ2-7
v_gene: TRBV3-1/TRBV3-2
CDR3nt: TGTGCCAGCAGCCAAGGACCCCCCGCGGAACTTCTCTCCTACGAGCAGTACTTC
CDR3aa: CASSQGPPAELLSYEQYF

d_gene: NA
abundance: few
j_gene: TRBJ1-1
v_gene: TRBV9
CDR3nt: TGTGCCAGCAGCGTCGGGGGCTGGACTGAAGCTTTCTTT
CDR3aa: CASSVGGWTEAFF

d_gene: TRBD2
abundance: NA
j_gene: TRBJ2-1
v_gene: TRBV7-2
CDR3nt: TGTGCCAGCAGCTATAGACTAGCGGAGCCTAATGAGCAGTTCTTC
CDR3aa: CASSYRLAEPNEQFF

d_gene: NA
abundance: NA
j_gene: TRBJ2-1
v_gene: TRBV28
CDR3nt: TGTGCCAGCAGTTTAGGCCGCAGGGGACACAATGAGCAGTTCTTC
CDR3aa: CASSLGRRGHNEQFF

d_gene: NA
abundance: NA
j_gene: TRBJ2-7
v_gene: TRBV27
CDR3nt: TGTGCCAGCAGTTTCAGCGATTCCTCACCCTACGAGCAGTACTTC
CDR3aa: CASSFSDSSPYEQYF

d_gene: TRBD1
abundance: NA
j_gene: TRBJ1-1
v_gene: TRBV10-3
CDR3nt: TGTGCCATCAGTGACCCCTCAGGGGGGGTCGACACTGAAGCTTTCTTT
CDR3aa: CAISDPSGGVDTEAFF

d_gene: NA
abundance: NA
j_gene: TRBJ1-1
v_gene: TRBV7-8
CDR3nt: TGTGCCAGCAGCTCGGGACACCTGAACACTGAAGCTTTCTTT
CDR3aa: CASSSGHLNTEAFF

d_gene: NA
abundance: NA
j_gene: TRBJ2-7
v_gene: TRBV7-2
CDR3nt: TGTGCCAGCAGCTTATTGGGGATCGAGCAGTACTTC
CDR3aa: CASSLLGIEQYF

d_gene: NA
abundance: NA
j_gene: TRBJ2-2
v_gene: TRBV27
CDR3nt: TGTGCCAGCAGTTTCGGGGGAGGCACCGGGGAGCTGTTTTTT
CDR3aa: CASSFGGGTGELFF

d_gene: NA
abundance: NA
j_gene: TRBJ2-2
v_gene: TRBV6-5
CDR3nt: TGTGCCATACGGACAGCTAACACCGGGGAGCTGTTTTTT
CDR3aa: CAIRTANTGELFF

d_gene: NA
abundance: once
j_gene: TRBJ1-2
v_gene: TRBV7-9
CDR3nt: TGTGCCAGCAGCTTCGCAGGGAGCGGCTATGGCTACACCTTC
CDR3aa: CASSFAGSGYGYTF

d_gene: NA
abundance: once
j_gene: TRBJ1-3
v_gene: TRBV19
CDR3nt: TGTGCCAGTAGTGACCCCCTCAGGGACTCGGGAAACACCATATATTTT
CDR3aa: CASSDPLRDSGNTIYF

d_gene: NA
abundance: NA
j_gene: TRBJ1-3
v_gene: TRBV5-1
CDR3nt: TGCGCCAGCTCAGAGAGCTCTGGAAACACCATATATTTT
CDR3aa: CASSESSGNTIYF

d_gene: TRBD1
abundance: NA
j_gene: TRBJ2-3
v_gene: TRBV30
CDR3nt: TGTGCCTGGAGTCAAGGACAGGGACCCACAGATACGCAGTATTTT
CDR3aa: CAWSQGQGPTDTQYF

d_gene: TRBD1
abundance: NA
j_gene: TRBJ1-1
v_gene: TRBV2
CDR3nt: TGTGCCAGCAGTCCCGGGACAGTAAACACTGAAGCTTTCTTT
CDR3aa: CASSPGTVNTEAFF

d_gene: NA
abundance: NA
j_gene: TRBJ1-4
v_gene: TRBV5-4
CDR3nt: TGTGCCAGCAGCTGGGACATTAACGAAAAACTGTTTTTT
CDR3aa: CASSWDINEKLFF

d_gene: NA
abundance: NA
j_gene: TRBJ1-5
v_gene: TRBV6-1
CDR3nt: TGTGCCAGCAGTGAGTTAACAGGGAATCCCCAGCATTTT
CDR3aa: CASSELTGNPQHF

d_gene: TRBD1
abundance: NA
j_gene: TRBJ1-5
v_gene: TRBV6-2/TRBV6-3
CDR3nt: TGTGCCAGCAGTTCGGGACAGAGCAATCAGCCCCAGCATTTT
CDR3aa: CASSSGQSNQPQHF

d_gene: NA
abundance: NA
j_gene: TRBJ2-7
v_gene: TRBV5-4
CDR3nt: TGTGCCAGCAGCTTGGAGGGCGGGGACGCCTACGAGCAGTACTTC
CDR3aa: CASSLEGGDAYEQYF

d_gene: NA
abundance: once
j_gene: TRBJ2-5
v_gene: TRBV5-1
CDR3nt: TGCGCCAGCAGCTTGGGAACTCTTACAGGCTTCCAAGAGACCCAGTACTTC
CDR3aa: CASSLGTLTGFQETQYF